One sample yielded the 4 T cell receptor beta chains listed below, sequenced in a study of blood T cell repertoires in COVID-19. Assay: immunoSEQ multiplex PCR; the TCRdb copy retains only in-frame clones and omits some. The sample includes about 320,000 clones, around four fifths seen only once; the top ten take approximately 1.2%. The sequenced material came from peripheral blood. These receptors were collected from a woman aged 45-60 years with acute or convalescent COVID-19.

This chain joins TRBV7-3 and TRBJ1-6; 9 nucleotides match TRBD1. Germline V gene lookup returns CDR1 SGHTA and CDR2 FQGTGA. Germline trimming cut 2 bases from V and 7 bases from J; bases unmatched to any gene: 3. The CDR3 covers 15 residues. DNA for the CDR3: TGTGCCAGCAGCTTAGAGACAGGGGGAAATTCACCCCTCCACTTT. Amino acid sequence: CASSLETGGNSPLHF.

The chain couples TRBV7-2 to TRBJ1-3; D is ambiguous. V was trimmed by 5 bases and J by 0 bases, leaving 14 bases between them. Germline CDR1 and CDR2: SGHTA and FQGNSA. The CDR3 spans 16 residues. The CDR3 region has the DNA TGTGCCAGCAGCCCACCGGGTGCCCACTCTGGAAACACCATATATTTT. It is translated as CASSPPGAHSGNTIYF. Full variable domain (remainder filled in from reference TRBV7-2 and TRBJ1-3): GAGVSQSPSNKVTEKGKDVELRCDPISGHTALYWYRQSLGQGLEFLIYFQGNSAPDKSGLPSDRFSAERTGGSVSTLTIQRTQQEDSAVYLCASSPPGAHSGNTIYFGEGSWLTVV.

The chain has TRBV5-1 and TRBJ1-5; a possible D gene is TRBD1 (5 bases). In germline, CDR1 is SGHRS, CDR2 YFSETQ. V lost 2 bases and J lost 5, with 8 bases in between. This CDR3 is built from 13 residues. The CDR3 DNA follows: TGCGCCAGCAGCTTAGGGGTGGATCAGCCCCAGCATTTT. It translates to CASSLGVDQPQHF.

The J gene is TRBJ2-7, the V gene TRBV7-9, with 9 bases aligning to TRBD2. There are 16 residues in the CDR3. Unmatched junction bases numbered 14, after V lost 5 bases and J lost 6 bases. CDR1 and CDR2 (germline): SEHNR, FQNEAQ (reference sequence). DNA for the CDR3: TGTGCCAGCAGCCCCCGGGGGAGCGGGAGGATGAGCGAGCAGTACTTC. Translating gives CASSPRGSGRMSEQYF.